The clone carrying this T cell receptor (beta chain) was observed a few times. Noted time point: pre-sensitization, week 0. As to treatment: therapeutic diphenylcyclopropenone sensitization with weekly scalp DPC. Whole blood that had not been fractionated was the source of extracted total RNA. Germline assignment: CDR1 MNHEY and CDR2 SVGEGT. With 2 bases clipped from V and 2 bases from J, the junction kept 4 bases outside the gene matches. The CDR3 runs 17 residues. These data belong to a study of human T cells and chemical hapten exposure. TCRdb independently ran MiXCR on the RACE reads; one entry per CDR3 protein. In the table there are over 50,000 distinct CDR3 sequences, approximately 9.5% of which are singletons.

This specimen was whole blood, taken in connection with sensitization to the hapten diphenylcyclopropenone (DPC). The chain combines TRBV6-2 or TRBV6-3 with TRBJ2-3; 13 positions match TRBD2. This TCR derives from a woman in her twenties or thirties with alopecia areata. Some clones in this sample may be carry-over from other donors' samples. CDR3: CASSYTTSGGITDTQYF. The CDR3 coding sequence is TGTGCCAGCAGTTACACGACTAGCGGGGGGATCACAGATACGCAGTATTTT.